The clone carrying this TCR beta chain has a handful of counts. Antigen unknown. Making use of molecular barcodes, quantitative 5'-RACE generated TCR beta libraries. TCRdb analysed the 5' RACE reads with MiXCR anew, one entry per CDR3 protein. The profile covers some 240,000 distinct CDR3 sequences, with around 7.9% appearing a single time and 14% taken by the ten largest. The CDR3 has 15 residues. Per germline, CDR1 SGHTA and CDR2 FQGNSA. The germline V and J ends were trimmed by 2 bases and 6 bases, with 14 bases remaining between them. The sample comes from a study of CD8 T cells in ankylosing spondylitis. Study results and caveats: Clones linked to the disease showed a CD8+ phenotype. They occurred at relatively low frequencies in peripheral blood. Blood of patients with ankylosing spondylitis appeared to be characterized by a TCR beta motif of several highly homologous variants.

The sequence was obtained from a male donor with ankylosing spondylitis. The chain carries TRBV7-2 and TRBJ2-1; D call uncertain. Sequenced sample: blood, either unsorted or a sorted T cell fraction (not recorded which). The CDR3 reads CASSLFSRQPNEQFF. DNA of the CDR3: TGTGCCAGCAGCTTATTTAGCCGCCAACCCAATGAGCAGTTCTTC.